A single T cell receptor beta chain is shown here with its context. The target antigen is unknown. These data originate in a study of T cell responses to AZD1222 COVID-19 vaccine. Libraries were prepared by immunoSEQ multiplex PCR; TCRdb keeps only in-frame clonotypes and omits some of them. The table has some 120,000 clones, 90% seen once. Study observations and caveats: Just a handful of people given AZD1222 tested seropositive at baseline.

Germline V gene data show CDR1 as LGHDT and CDR2 as YNNKEL (reference sequence). V lost 1 base and J lost 7; bases outside the gene matches: 10. CDR3 length: 15 amino acids. This sample comprised peripheral blood, obtained on day 0 of AZD1222 vaccination. V usage is TRBV3-1 (or the pseudogene TRBV3-2) and J usage is TRBJ2-7; TRBD1 agrees at 7 bases. The sequence was obtained from an adult in good health. CDR3 nucleotide sequence: TGTGCCAGCAGCCAAGTATCAGGGGGTGGGAGAGAGCAGTACTTC. Protein sequence: CASSQVSGGGREQYF.